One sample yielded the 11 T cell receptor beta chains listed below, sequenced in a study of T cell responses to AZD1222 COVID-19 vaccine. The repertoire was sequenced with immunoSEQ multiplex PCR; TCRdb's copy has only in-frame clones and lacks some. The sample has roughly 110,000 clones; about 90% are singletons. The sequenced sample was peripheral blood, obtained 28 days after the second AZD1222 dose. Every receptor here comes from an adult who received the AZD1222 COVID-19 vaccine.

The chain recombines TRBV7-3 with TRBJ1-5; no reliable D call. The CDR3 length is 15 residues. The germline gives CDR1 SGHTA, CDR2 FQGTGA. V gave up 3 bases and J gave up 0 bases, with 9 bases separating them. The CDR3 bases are TGTGCCAGCAGCTTGACACCGTCTAGCAATCAGCCCCAGCATTTT. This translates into CASSLTPSSNQPQHF.

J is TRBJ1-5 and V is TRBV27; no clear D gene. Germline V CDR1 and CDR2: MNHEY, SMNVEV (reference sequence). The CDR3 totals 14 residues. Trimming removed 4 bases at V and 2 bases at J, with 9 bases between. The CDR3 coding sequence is TGTGCCAGCAGTTCCTCATTTGGCAATCAGCCCCAGCATTTT. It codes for CASSSSFGNQPQHF.

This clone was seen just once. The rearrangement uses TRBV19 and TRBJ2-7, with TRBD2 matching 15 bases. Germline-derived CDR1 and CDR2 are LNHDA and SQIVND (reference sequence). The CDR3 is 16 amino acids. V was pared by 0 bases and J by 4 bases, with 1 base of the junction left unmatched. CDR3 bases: TGTGCCAGTAGTATAGAGGGGACTAGCGGGAGGTACGAGCAGTACTTC. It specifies CASSIEGTSGRYEQYF. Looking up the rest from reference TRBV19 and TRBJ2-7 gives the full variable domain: DGGITQSPKYLFRKEGQNVTLSCEQNLNHDAMYWYRQDPGQGLRLIYYSQIVNDFQKGDIAEGYSVSREKKESFPLTVTSAQKNPTAFYLCASSIEGTSGRYEQYFGPGTRLTVT.

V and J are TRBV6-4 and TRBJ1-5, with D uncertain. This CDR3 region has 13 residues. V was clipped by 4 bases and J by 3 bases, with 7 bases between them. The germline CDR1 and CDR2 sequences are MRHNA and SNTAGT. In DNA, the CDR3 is TGTGCCAGCAGTGTTGGGATCAATCAGCCCCAGCATTTT. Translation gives CASSVGINQPQHF.

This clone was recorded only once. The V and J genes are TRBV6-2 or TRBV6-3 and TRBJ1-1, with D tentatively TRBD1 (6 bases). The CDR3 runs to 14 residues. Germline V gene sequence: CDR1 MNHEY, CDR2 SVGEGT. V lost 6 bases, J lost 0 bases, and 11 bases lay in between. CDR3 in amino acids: CASSSGHMNTEAFF. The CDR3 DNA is TGTGCCAGCAGCTCGGGACACATGAACACTGAAGCTTTCTTT.

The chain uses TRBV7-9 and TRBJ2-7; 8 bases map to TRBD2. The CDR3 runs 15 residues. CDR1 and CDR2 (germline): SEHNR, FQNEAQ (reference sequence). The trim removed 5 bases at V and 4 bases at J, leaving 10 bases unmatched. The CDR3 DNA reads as TGTGCCAGCAGCAAACTGACTAGCGTCTTATACGAGCAGTACTTC. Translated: CASSKLTSVLYEQYF.

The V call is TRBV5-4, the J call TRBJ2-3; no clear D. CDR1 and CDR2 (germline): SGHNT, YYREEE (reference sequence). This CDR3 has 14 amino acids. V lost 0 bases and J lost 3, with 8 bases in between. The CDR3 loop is CASSLGSRTDTQYF. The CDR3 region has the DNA TGTGCCAGCAGCTTGGGCTCGCGGACAGATACGCAGTATTTT.

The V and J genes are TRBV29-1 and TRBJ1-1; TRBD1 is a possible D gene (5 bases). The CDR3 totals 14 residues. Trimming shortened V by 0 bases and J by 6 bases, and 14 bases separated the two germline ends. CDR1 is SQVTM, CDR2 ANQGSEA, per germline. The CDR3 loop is CSVEDLGGAAEAFF. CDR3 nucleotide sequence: TGCAGCGTTGAAGATCTGGGAGGGGCGGCTGAAGCTTTCTTT.

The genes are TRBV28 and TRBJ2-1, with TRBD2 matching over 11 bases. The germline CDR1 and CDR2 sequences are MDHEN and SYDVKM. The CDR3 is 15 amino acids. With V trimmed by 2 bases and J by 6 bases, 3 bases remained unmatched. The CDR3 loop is CASSLRLAGGNEQFF. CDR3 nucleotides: TGTGCCAGCAGTTTACGCCTAGCGGGAGGCAATGAGCAGTTCTTC.

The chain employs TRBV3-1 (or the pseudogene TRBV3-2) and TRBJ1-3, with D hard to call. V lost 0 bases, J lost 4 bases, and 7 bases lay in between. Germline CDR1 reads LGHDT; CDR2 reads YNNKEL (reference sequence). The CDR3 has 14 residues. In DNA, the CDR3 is TGTGCCAGCAGCCAAGATCGCCGGGGAAACACCATATATTTT. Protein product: CASSQDRRGNTIYF.

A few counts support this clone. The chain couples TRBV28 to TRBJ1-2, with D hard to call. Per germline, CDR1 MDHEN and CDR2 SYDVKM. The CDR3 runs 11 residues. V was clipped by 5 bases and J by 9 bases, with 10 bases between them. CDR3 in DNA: TGTGCCAGCAGTCGGTCTAGCCGCTACACCTTC. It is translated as CASSRSSRYTF.